This TCR beta chain derives from a study of cytomegalovirus exposure and HLA in healthy donors. The CDR3 sequence is 15 residues long. The germline V gene encodes CDR1 SGHAT and CDR2 FQNNGV. Germline trimming cut 4 bases from V and 5 bases from J; bases unmatched to any gene: 7. PCR used 60 Vbeta primers and 13 Jbeta primers. The table came from immunoSEQ multiplex PCR; TCRdb's copy has only in-frame clones and leaves some out. The sample lists about 170,000 clones; around 86% were seen once. The chain has TRBV11-2 and TRBJ1-5; 8 bases line up with TRBD1. The source of this sequence is a male donor in good health and CMV-seronegative. Source material: PBMCs. CDR3 bases: TGTGCCAGCAGCTCTCAGGGGGCGAGGGATCAGCCCCAGCATTTT. Protein: CASSSQGARDQPQHF.